This passage covers 25 T cell receptor beta chains from one sample sequenced in a study of shared clonotypes between healthy human individuals. The method was immunoSEQ multiplex PCR; TCRdb's version includes in-frame clones alone and lacks a portion of them. Of some 2,000,000 clones in the sample, more than 90% were seen once. Sequencing was carried out using naive CD4+ T cells sorted from blood. The sample's subset: CD45RA+ positively selected. These receptors all come from a man aged 18 to 30 in good health.

The chain combines TRBV9 with TRBJ1-2; no clear D. From germline, CDR1 is SGDLS and CDR2 YYNGEE. CDR3 size: 11 residues. Trimming removed 3 bases from V and 8 bases from J, with 8 bases in between. CDR3 residues: CASSDGVGYTF. As DNA, the CDR3 is TGTGCCAGCAGCGACGGGGTAGGCTACACCTTC.

The genes are TRBV30 and TRBJ1-1; no definite D call. In germline, CDR1 is GTSNPN, CDR2 SVGIG (reference sequence). The germline V and J ends were trimmed by 2 bases and 0 bases, with 13 bases remaining between them. The CDR3 length is 15 residues. The CDR3 is CAWSRILYMNTEAFF. As DNA, the CDR3 is TGTGCCTGGAGTCGAATTCTCTACATGAACACTGAAGCTTTCTTT.

The genes are TRBV9 and TRBJ2-3; weak D call: TRBD1 (5 bases). Trimming cost V 7 bases and J 4 bases, with 10 bases left between them. Germline V lookup: CDR1 SGDLS, CDR2 YYNGEE. The CDR3 covers 12 residues. In nucleotides, the CDR3 is TGTGCCAGCGGAAGGGGCCCAGATACGCAGTATTTT. Translation gives CASGRGPDTQYF.

The chain employs TRBV7-2 and TRBJ2-5; 7 bases agree with TRBD2. The CDR3 extends over 14 amino acids. From germline, CDR1 is SGHTA and CDR2 FQGNSA. With V trimmed by 1 base and J by 9 bases, 8 bases remained unmatched. CDR3 in amino acids: CASSLVASGRAQYF. In nucleotides, the CDR3 is TGTGCCAGCAGCTTAGTTGCTAGCGGAAGGGCCCAGTACTTC.

This rearrangement joins TRBV9 to TRBJ2-5; 8 bases align to TRBD2. The V and J ends lost 0 bases and 4 bases, in that order; junction bases with no gene match: 5. Germline V gene lookup returns CDR1 SGDLS and CDR2 YYNGEE. The CDR3 totals 15 residues. The CDR3 bases are TGTGCCAGCAGCGTAGAAGCGGGAGTGACAGAGACCCAGTACTTC. It translates to CASSVEAGVTETQYF.

The chain links TRBV7-9 to TRBJ1-1, with 9 bases lining up with TRBD1. Trimming at V came to 5 bases and at J to 4 bases, leaving 5 bases not matched to a gene. The CDR3 spans 14 residues. Germline V lookup: CDR1 SEHNR, CDR2 FQNEAQ (reference sequence). In DNA form, the CDR3 reads TGTGCCAGCAGCGCTACAGGGGGCCCCACTGAAGCTTTCTTT. Protein sequence: CASSATGGPTEAFF.

The chain links TRBV6-6 to TRBJ1-2; TRBD1 aligns across 10 bases. Germline loops: CDR1 MNHNY, CDR2 SVGAGI (reference sequence). V lost 11 bases to trimming and J lost 7 bases; unmatched junction nucleotides: 7. The CDR3 loop spans 12 amino acids. DNA for the CDR3: TGTGCCTGCACCGGGACAGGGGTTGGCTACACCTTC. Protein product: CACTGTGVGYTF.

This rearrangement joins TRBV9 to TRBJ2-3, with D possibly being TRBD1 or TRBD2 (5 bases each). CDR1 and CDR2 from the germline V gene are SGDLS and YYNGEE. The V gene lost 3 bases and the J gene lost 3 bases, with 11 bases spanning the gap. This CDR3 contains 14 residues. This CDR3 reads CASSGSGGTDTQYF. The CDR3 region has the DNA TGTGCCAGCAGCGGGAGTGGGGGAACAGATACGCAGTATTTT.

In its sample, this clone was seen once. V and J are TRBV30 and TRBJ1-2, with D possibly matching TRBD1 (5 bases). The CDR3 totals 13 residues. Trimming left V 5 bases short and J 4 bases short, with 14 bases between. Germline CDR1 GTSNPN, CDR2 SVGIG (reference sequence). The CDR3 reads CAWVNRGSYGYTF. CDR3 bases: TGTGCCTGGGTAAACCGGGGGTCCTATGGCTACACCTTC.

This rearrangement joins TRBV4-1 to TRBJ2-1, with 10 bases fitting TRBD2. CDR3 size: 15 residues. Per the germline V gene, CDR1 is MGHRA and CDR2 is YSYEKL. V dropped 0 bases and J dropped 13; count of bases not matched to a gene: 9. CDR3 nucleotide sequence: TGCGCCAGCAGCCAAGATTCTAGCGGGAGACCCCTTCAGTTCTTC. Protein sequence: CASSQDSSGRPLQFF.

The chain uses TRBV5-1 and TRBJ2-5; no firm D call. The CDR3 contains 14 residues. Germline CDR1 is SGHRS and CDR2 is YFSETQ. The V end lost 4 bases, the J end lost 4 bases, and 14 bases lay between the germline ends. CDR3 bases: TGCGCCAGCAGCCCCCTACAGTTGGTAGAGACCCAGTACTTC. This translates into CASSPLQLVETQYF.

The chain uses TRBV28 and TRBJ2-3; D is possibly TRBD1 (5 bases). The CDR3 has 16 residues. The germline gives CDR1 MDHEN, CDR2 SYDVKM. V dropped 7 bases and J dropped 2 bases, with 19 bases sitting between them. The CDR3 loop is CASTLDGLGDTDTQYF. CDR3 nucleotide sequence: TGTGCCAGCACGCTAGATGGGCTAGGGGACACAGATACGCAGTATTTT. The full variable domain, with the rest looked up from reference TRBV28 and TRBJ2-3, is DVKVTQSSRYLVKRTGEKVFLECVQDMDHENMFWYRQDPGLGLRLIYFSYDVKMKEKGDIPEGYSVSREKKERFSLILESASTNQTSMYLCASTLDGLGDTDTQYFGPGTRLTVL.

The CDR3 DNA follows: TGCGCCAGCAGGGAGCGGGGGGACACAGATACGCAGTATTTT. It specifies CASRERGDTDTQYF. The chain has TRBV5-1 and TRBJ2-3, with 9 bases lining up with TRBD2. V trimming: 5 bases; J trimming: 2 bases; junction bases outside the gene matches: 3. CDR1 and CDR2 from the germline V gene are SGHRS and YFSETQ. This CDR3 spans 14 amino acids.

This clone has only one observation. V usage is TRBV5-1 and J usage is TRBJ2-4; 7 positions match TRBD1. Germline values: CDR1 SGHRS, CDR2 YFSETQ. The length of the CDR3 is 15 residues. J gave up 8 bases and V 4 bases, and 12 bases lay outside the gene matches. The CDR3 DNA reads as TGCGCCAGCAGCGTCCGACAGGGTGAGAGGGACATTCAGTACTTC. It codes for CASSVRQGERDIQYF.

In nucleotides, the CDR3 is TGTGCCATCAGTGCCACCGGGGGGACAGGGGGCCAAGAGACCCAGTACTTC. Amino acid sequence: CAISATGGTGGQETQYF. This chain uses TRBV10-3 with TRBJ2-5; 11 nucleotides agree with TRBD1. There are 17 residues in the CDR3. With 4 bases clipped from V and 1 base from J, the junction kept 8 bases outside the gene matches. The V gene's germline CDR1 is ENHRY and CDR2 SYGVKD.

Remarks on this clone: The same CDR3 arises from other DNA sequences in this sample as well. This sequence joins TRBV11-2 and TRBJ1-2, with D unresolved. Germline V gene sequence: CDR1 SGHAT, CDR2 FQNNGV. Trimming removed 3 bases at V and 2 bases at J, with 4 bases between. CDR3 length: 12 amino acids. CDR3 protein: CASSFSNYGYTF. CDR3 DNA sequence: TGTGCCAGCAGCTTTAGCAACTATGGCTACACCTTC.

DNA of the CDR3: TGCGCCAGCAGTTTAAAGGCGGGACAGGGGGCGGAAGAGACCCAGTACTTC. It specifies CASSLKAGQGAEETQYF. The gene calls are TRBV5-1 and TRBJ2-5; 12 bases line up with TRBD1. Losses at the gene ends were 5 bases for V and 3 bases for J; bases not matched to a gene: 11. Germline V gene sequence: CDR1 SGHRS, CDR2 YFSETQ. The CDR3 has 17 residues.

The chain links TRBV4-3 to TRBJ1-5; D is undetermined. Germline CDR1 reads LGHNA; CDR2 reads YSLEER. This CDR3 has 14 amino acids. V shed 0 bases and J shed 4 bases, with 7 bases lying between them. CDR3 bases: TGCGCCAGCAGCCAAGATTTCGTAAATCAGCCCCAGCATTTT. Its protein is CASSQDFVNQPQHF.

The V call is TRBV11-2, the J call TRBJ2-2; the match to TRBD1 covers 9 bases. The CDR3 has 15 residues. In germline, CDR1 is SGHAT, CDR2 FQNNGV. Trimming removed 8 bases from V and 8 bases from J; junction bases left unmatched: 12. The CDR3 reads CASGQTGGGAGELFF. As DNA, the CDR3 is TGTGCCAGCGGACAAACAGGGGGCGGTGCAGGGGAGCTGTTTTTT. The variable domain in full, completed from reference TRBV11-2 and TRBJ2-2, reads EAGVAQSPRYKIIEKRQSVAFWCNPISGHATLYWYQQILGQGPKLLIQFQNNGVVDDSQLPKDRFSAERLKGVDSTLKIQPAKLEDSAVYLCASGQTGGGAGELFFGEGSRLTVL.

V gene TRBV27 combines with J gene TRBJ1-1; 7 bases align to TRBD1. The J segment lost 4 bases and the V segment lost 5 bases, leaving 10 bases of the junction unmatched. This CDR3 has 15 amino acids. Germline loops: CDR1 MNHEY, CDR2 SMNVEV (reference sequence). DNA of the CDR3: TGTGCCAGCAGTCCCGGAGACAGGGCCACCACTGAAGCTTTCTTT. Translating gives CASSPGDRATTEAFF.

The chain combines TRBV5-1 with TRBJ2-1; 7 bases match TRBD2. V was pared by 4 bases and J by 4 bases, with 8 bases of the junction left unmatched. This CDR3 has 15 amino acids. Germline values: CDR1 SGHRS, CDR2 YFSETQ. The CDR3 here is CASSVEGTKYNEQFF. The CDR3 DNA reads TGCGCCAGCAGCGTCGAAGGGACTAAGTACAATGAGCAGTTCTTC.

The CDR3 loop reads CASSEAGTANTGELFF. The DNA of the CDR3 is TGTGCCAGCAGCGAAGCCGGGACAGCGAACACCGGGGAGCTGTTTTTT. The chain uses TRBV4-2 and TRBJ2-2, with 7 bases fitting TRBD1. After removal of 5 bases from V and 0 bases from J, the junction contained 6 bases not matched to a gene. CDR1 is LGHNA and CDR2 is YNFKEQ in the germline V gene. This CDR3 has 16 residues.

Comment on this clone: Additional DNA sequences in this sample encode the identical CDR3. The rearrangement links TRBV5-1 to TRBJ2-1; D uncertain. Per the germline V gene, CDR1 is SGHRS and CDR2 is YFSETQ. CDR3 length equals 14 residues. Trimming stripped 0 bases from V and 0 bases from J, with 4 bases between. CDR3 nucleotides: TGCGCCAGCAGCTTGGGAGCCTCCTACAATGAGCAGTTCTTC. Residues: CASSLGASYNEQFF.

The chain is built from TRBV6-5 and TRBJ1-1, with D uncertain. This CDR3 spans 13 amino acids. Trimming cost V 3 bases and J 5 bases, with 10 bases left between them. Germline CDR1 MNHEY, CDR2 SVGAGI. The CDR3 protein is CASSYPGQTEAFF. The DNA of the CDR3 is TGTGCCAGCAGTTATCCGGGTCAAACTGAAGCTTTCTTT.

With regard to this clone: Within the sample, other DNA sequences also encode this same CDR3. The chain combines TRBV18 with TRBJ2-7; no definite D call. The CDR3 extends over 13 amino acids. The germline V gene has CDR1 KGHSH and CDR2 LQKENI. Deletions cut 6 bases from V and 1 base from J, with 10 bases between. Here the CDR3 reads CASSPDGSYEQYF. DNA of the CDR3: TGTGCCAGCTCGCCCGATGGATCCTACGAGCAGTACTTC.